One and the same sample provided the 30 T cell receptor beta chains below, sequenced in a study of T cells in Graves' hyperthyroidism and ophthalmopathy. Amplification of TCR beta CDR3 regions used RNA as the template. Initially, a first-round RT-PCR of the TCR CDR3 employed the HTBI primer set. TCRdb independently ran MiXCR on the multiplex PCR reads; one entry per CDR3 protein. The sample has around 300,000 distinct CDR3 sequences, approximately 15% seen once. Sequenced: blood. Every receptor here comes from a woman in her thirties with Graves' hyperthyroidism.

This clonotype showed up just a few times. This sequence joins TRBV28 and TRBJ2-7; D is undetermined. Trimming removed 6 bases at V and 3 bases at J, with 18 bases between. The germline V gene has CDR1 MDHEN and CDR2 SYDVKM. The CDR3 is 15 amino acids. As DNA, the CDR3 is TGTGCCAGCAGCTTTGAATTTGGGGTTGTCTACGAGCAGTACTTC. It specifies CASSFEFGVVYEQYF.

The V and J genes are TRBV20-1 and TRBJ1-5; D remains ambiguous. The V gene's germline CDR1 is DFQATT and CDR2 SNEGSKA (reference sequence). CDR3 length equals 15 residues. Between the trimmed V and J ends, which lost 3 bases and 2 bases, there was a span of 14 bases. This CDR3 is CSARLGGDGNQPQHF. CDR3 sequence (DNA): TGCAGTGCTAGGCTCGGCGGCGACGGCAATCAGCCCCAGCATTTT.

The chain joins TRBV7-9 to TRBJ1-2; a weak D match, TRBD1 (6 bases). V lost 2 bases, J lost 6 bases, and 10 bases lay in between. Germline CDR1 SEHNR, CDR2 FQNEAQ (reference sequence). The CDR3 contains 13 residues. The CDR3 nucleotides are TGTGCCAGCAGCTTATCCAGGGGCAATGGCTACACCTTC. Encoded protein: CASSLSRGNGYTF.

This sequence joins TRBV7-2 and TRBJ2-3, with a weak D call TRBD1 (5 bases). The ends were cut back, 5 bases at V and 3 bases at J, with 12 bases in the middle. Germline loops: CDR1 SGHTA, CDR2 FQGNSA. The CDR3 extends over 14 amino acids. The CDR3 coding sequence is TGTGCCAGCAGCCGTCCAGGGATGACAGATACGCAGTATTTT. Its protein is CASSRPGMTDTQYF.

For this clonotype: It may be a read error: a sequence one base away is much more abundant. The rearrangement uses TRBV28 and TRBJ1-1; D not resolved. The length of the CDR3 is 14 residues. The germline V gene has CDR1 MDHEN and CDR2 SYDVKM. The CDR3 here is CTTFPWGGSKPAFF. The CDR3 region has the DNA TGTACCACCTTTCCCTGGGGAGGGTCTAAACCCGCTTTCTTT.

The chain carries TRBV30 and TRBJ2-1; D gene ambiguous. Germline CDR1 is GTSNPN and CDR2 is SVGIG (reference sequence). The V end was cut by 0 bases, the J end by 6 bases, with 6 bases between. This CDR3 has 12 residues. The CDR3 bases are TGTGCCTGGAGTGTAGGCCCCAATGAGCAGTTCTTC. It yields the protein CAWSVGPNEQFF.

The chain links TRBV28 to TRBJ1-3; TRBD1 is a possible D gene (6 bases). This CDR3 has 15 amino acids. Germline values: CDR1 MDHEN, CDR2 SYDVKM. Trimming took 4 bases from V and 3 from J, leaving 13 bases between them. CDR3 bases: TGTGCCAGCAGTTCCGGGGGCGCGGGTGGAAACACCATATATTTT. It specifies CASSSGGAGGNTIYF.

Ten or more counts support this clonotype. The chain has TRBV10-3 and TRBJ1-1; D is ambiguous. CDR3 length equals 12 residues. The V and J ends lost 4 bases and 6 bases respectively, with 9 bases between them. Looked up from germline, CDR1 is ENHRY and CDR2 is SYGVKD. CDR3 in DNA: TGTGCCATCAGTGCTGGCGGGGCTGAAGCTTTCTTT. Encoded protein: CAISAGGAEAFF.

This clonotype was detected ten times or more. This rearrangement joins TRBV20-1 to TRBJ2-7, with D possibly being TRBD2 (5 bases). CDR1 and CDR2 from the germline V gene are DFQATT and SNEGSKA (reference sequence). V lost 7 bases and J 6 bases, leaving 16 bases between the germline ends. The CDR3 runs to 12 residues. CDR3 region: CSGQRRLGEQYF. The CDR3 DNA is TGCAGTGGTCAACGGAGGTTGGGCGAGCAGTACTTC.

This clonotype was picked up many times. The rearrangement joins TRBV2 to TRBJ1-2; D ambiguous. This CDR3 is 11 amino acids long. Germline values: CDR1 SNHLY, CDR2 FYNNEI. Deletions cut 4 bases from V and 3 bases from J, with 3 bases between. CDR3 sequence: CASSAHYGYTF. The CDR3, as DNA: TGTGCCAGCAGTGCTCACTATGGCTACACCTTC.

This clonotype was found many times. J is TRBJ1-3 and V is TRBV2; D is unresolved. V lost 4 bases to trimming and J lost 4 bases, with 20 bases between them. CDR1 and CDR2 (germline): SNHLY, FYNNEI. CDR3 length: 17 residues. The CDR3 DNA reads as TGTGCCAGCAGTGCGATCGGGTACGATCCGTACGGAAACACCATATATTTT. This encodes CASSAIGYDPYGNTIYF.

This clonotype has more than one count but fewer than ten. The gene calls are TRBV10-3 and TRBJ1-1, with 9 bases lining up with TRBD1. CDR1 is ENHRY, CDR2 SYGVKD, per germline. Losses at the gene ends were 8 bases for V and 4 bases for J; bases not matched to a gene: 17. This CDR3 contains 17 residues. The CDR3 loop is CAIASRTGENGSTEAFF. The CDR3 coding sequence is TGTGCCATCGCCTCAAGGACAGGGGAAAATGGTAGCACTGAAGCTTTCTTT.

There are many counts of this clonotype. The chain has TRBV10-2 and TRBJ1-5; unclear D gene. CDR1 and CDR2 (germline): WSHSY, SAAADI. Between the trimmed V and J ends, which lost 0 bases and 3 bases, there was a span of 6 bases. This CDR3 has 14 amino acids. The CDR3 DNA reads as TGCGCCAGCAGTGAGTCGGCCGTCAATCAGCCCCAGCATTTT. This encodes CASSESAVNQPQHF.

This clonotype appeared many times. The chain carries TRBV6-1 and TRBJ1-4; D call uncertain. The germline V gene has CDR1 MNHNS and CDR2 SASEGT. There are 14 residues in the CDR3. Trimming shortened V by 4 bases and J by 0 bases, and 6 bases separated the two germline ends. As DNA, the CDR3 is TGTGCCAGCAGTGGGTTTGCAACTAATGAAAAACTGTTTTTT. Amino acids: CASSGFATNEKLFF.

This clonotype was counted many times. The genes are TRBV20-1 and TRBJ2-7, with no clear D. This CDR3 comprises 13 residues. With 3 bases removed from V and 0 bases from J, the gap between germline ends came to 9 bases. Germline V gene lookup returns CDR1 DFQATT and CDR2 SNEGSKA (reference sequence). The chain's CDR3 is CSASGGSSYEQYF. The CDR3, as DNA: TGCAGTGCTAGTGGTGGAAGCTCCTACGAGCAGTACTTC.

Many counts were recorded for this clonotype. The V gene is TRBV11-2, the J gene TRBJ1-1, with TRBD1 identical over 10 bases. The CDR3 consists of 14 residues. Trimming at V came to 5 bases and at J to 3 bases, leaving 3 bases not matched to a gene. Germline V gene sequence: CDR1 SGHAT, CDR2 FQNNGV. The CDR3 region has the DNA TGTGCCAGCAGCGGACAGGGGGTGGACACTGAAGCTTTCTTT. Its protein is CASSGQGVDTEAFF.

This clonotype was counted ten times or more. V usage is TRBV3-1 and J usage is TRBJ2-5; no clear D gene. V was cut by 2 bases and J by 6 bases, with 19 bases left in between. CDR3 size: 16 residues. In germline, CDR1 is LGHDT, CDR2 YNNKEL (reference sequence). The CDR3 is CASSQLVTSLTKTQYF. The CDR3, as DNA: TGTGCCAGCAGCCAACTCGTCACCTCTCTTACAAAGACCCAGTACTTC.

A single count supports this clonotype. The chain has TRBV7-8 and TRBJ1-5, with 9 bases that match TRBD1. Unmatched junction bases numbered 8, after V lost 5 bases and J lost 0 bases. The CDR3 spans 17 residues. The germline V gene has CDR1 SGHVS and CDR2 FQNEAQ. This chain's CDR3 is CASSPWTGEYSNQPQHF. CDR3 DNA: TGTGCCAGCAGCCCTTGGACAGGGGAATATAGCAATCAGCCCCAGCATTTT.

In its sample, this clonotype was seen many times. The chain is built from TRBV28 and TRBJ1-6, with no clear D. V was clipped by 5 bases and J by 0 bases, with 14 bases between them. The CDR3 is made up of 17 amino acids. The germline V gene has CDR1 MDHEN and CDR2 SYDVKM. CDR3 bases: TGTGCCAGCAGTCCCACGGTTGGGAGCTCCTATAATTCACCCCTCCACTTT. It encodes CASSPTVGSSYNSPLHF.

In its sample, this clonotype was seen many times. The chain is built from TRBV27 and TRBJ1-5, with D unresolved. The germline CDR1 and CDR2 sequences are MNHEY and SMNVEV (reference sequence). Between the trimmed V and J ends, which lost 6 bases and 9 bases, there was a span of 15 bases. The CDR3 extends over 13 amino acids. The CDR3 sequence: CASSASSQGPQHF. CDR3 sequence (DNA): TGTGCCAGCAGCGCTTCAAGCCAAGGGCCCCAGCATTTT.

CDR3: CASSQSGVGETQYF. The CDR3 DNA is TGTGCCAGCAGCCAATCGGGGGTGGGAGAGACCCAGTACTTC. The genes are TRBV3-1 and TRBJ2-5; tentative D call: TRBD2 (6 bases). This CDR3 spans 14 amino acids. V was shortened by 2 bases and J by 4 bases, with 11 bases between the two germline ends. Germline CDR1 reads LGHDT; CDR2 reads YNNKEL (reference sequence).

Many counts were recorded for this clonotype. The rearrangement links TRBV20-1 to TRBJ2-1; 10 bases fit TRBD2. Trimming removed 0 bases from V and 8 bases from J; junction bases left unmatched: 13. Germline-derived CDR1 and CDR2 are DFQATT and SNEGSKA (reference sequence). The CDR3 extends over 17 amino acids. The DNA of the CDR3 is TGCAGTGCTAGAGATCTCTGGCCAGCGGGAGGGCGGGATGAGCAGTTCTTC. Its translation: CSARDLWPAGGRDEQFF.

V usage is TRBV29-1 and J usage is TRBJ2-3, with 12 bases lining up with TRBD2. CDR3 length: 14 amino acids. The junction had 6 bases not matched to a gene; V was cut back by 5 bases and J by 6 bases. The germline CDR1 and CDR2 sequences are SQVTM and ANQGSEA. DNA of the CDR3: TGCAGCGTTCTAGCGGGAGGGCCCTCGGATACGCAGTATTTT. It codes for CSVLAGGPSDTQYF.

The chain links TRBV19 to TRBJ2-7; no clear D gene. The CDR3 is 13 residues long. The V gene's germline CDR1 is LNHDA and CDR2 SQIVND (reference sequence). V dropped 3 bases and J dropped 3 bases, with 9 bases sitting between them. Written as DNA, the CDR3 is TGTGCCAGTAGTATCGCTGTAGACTACGAGCAGTACTTC. Translation gives CASSIAVDYEQYF.

The chain has TRBV4-3 and TRBJ2-4; D might be TRBD1 (5 bases). CDR1 and CDR2 from the germline V gene are LGHNA and YSLEER. The CDR3 consists of 17 residues. V lost 3 bases, J lost 0 bases, and 15 bases lay in between. DNA for the CDR3: TGCGCCAGCAGCCAGTCGGAACAGGCTCTAGCCAAAAACATTCAGTACTTC. This sequence encodes CASSQSEQALAKNIQYF.

This clonotype was counted between two and nine times. The chain carries TRBV9 and TRBJ2-2, with 11 bases aligning to TRBD2. CDR1 is SGDLS, CDR2 YYNGEE, per germline. CDR3 length equals 16 residues. The junction had 3 bases not matched to a gene; V was cut back by 0 bases and J by 5 bases. CDR3 region: CASSVVSSGRTGELFF. The CDR3 DNA sequence: TGTGCCAGCAGCGTAGTCTCTAGCGGGAGGACCGGGGAGCTGTTTTTT.

The chain carries TRBV27 and TRBJ1-1; D ambiguous. The CDR3 is 14 amino acids. CDR1 MNHEY and CDR2 SMNVEV come from the germline V gene (reference sequence). Trimming pared 6 bases from V and 1 base from J, leaving 12 bases between. As DNA, the CDR3 is TGTGCCAGCAGCCTGTCCTCAGGGAACACTGAAGCTTTCTTT. Translation: CASSLSSGNTEAFF.

This clonotype has just a few counts. The chain couples TRBV19 to TRBJ2-1; 9 bases map to TRBD2. The V and J ends lost 7 bases and 6 bases, in that order; junction bases with no gene match: 13. CDR1 and CDR2 from the germline V gene are LNHDA and SQIVND (reference sequence). The CDR3 spans 16 residues. The CDR3 nucleotides read TGTGCCAGTAATCATGGGGCGGGAGGGCCCAGCAATGAGCAGTTCTTC. The encoded protein is CASNHGAGGPSNEQFF.

This clonotype was seen many times. The chain carries TRBV19 and TRBJ2-1, with D perhaps given as TRBD1 or TRBD2 (5 bases each). This CDR3 comprises 14 residues. Germline lookup yields CDR1 LNHDA and CDR2 SQIVND (reference sequence). The V end was cut by 7 bases, the J end by 9 bases, with 19 bases between. The CDR3: CASMEVGIQGEQFF. The CDR3 nucleotides are TGTGCCAGTATGGAGGTCGGGATTCAGGGTGAGCAGTTCTTC.

The genes are TRBV20-1 and TRBJ2-7, with a tentative D call TRBD2 (6 bases). The CDR3 totals 13 residues. Per germline, CDR1 DFQATT and CDR2 SNEGSKA (reference sequence). Trimming pared 3 bases from V and 9 bases from J, leaving 18 bases between. The CDR3 is CSASGAGPLGQYF. The CDR3 DNA reads as TGCAGTGCTAGCGGGGCGGGACCCCTGGGGCAGTACTTC.